The 16 T cell receptor beta chains given below trace back to one sample, sequenced in a study of cytomegalovirus exposure and HLA in healthy donors (dated by TCRdb to between 2016 and 2019). The library was obtained by the immunoSEQ multiplex PCR assay. A mixture of 60 forward primers for TCR Vbeta segments and 13 reverse primers for TCR Jbeta segments was used in the multiplex PCR. Held by TCRdb, this immuneACCESS table contains in-frame sequences only and omits some clones. Under half of the omission traces to an unresolved V gene where checked; the cause of the rest is unknown. The sample yields about 95,000 clones; approximately 80% were counted once. Roughly 4.3% of the sample comes from the top ten. Source material: PBMCs. These TCRs come from a woman between 35 and 50 years old in good health and CMV-seropositive.

The genes are TRBV10-1 and TRBJ1-1; no firm D call. This CDR3 region has 15 residues. From germline, CDR1 is WNHNN and CDR2 SYGVQD (reference sequence). With 3 bases removed from V and 2 bases from J, the gap between germline ends came to 13 bases. This chain's CDR3 is CASSENVGSNTEAFF. The CDR3 nucleotides read TGCGCCAGCAGTGAAAACGTGGGGAGTAACACTGAAGCTTTCTTT.

The J gene is TRBJ2-7, the V gene TRBV5-1; 8 bases agree with TRBD1. The V gene end was trimmed by 5 bases and the J gene end by 3 bases; junction bases not matched to a gene: 10. Per the germline V gene, CDR1 is SGHRS and CDR2 is YFSETQ. The CDR3 spans 15 residues. CDR3 loop: CASRLTGTGSYEQYF. The CDR3, as DNA: TGCGCCAGCAGACTTACCGGGACAGGTAGCTACGAGCAGTACTTC.

The table lists this clone with a few counts. V gene TRBV5-4 combines with J gene TRBJ2-5, with a weak D call TRBD2 (5 bases). This CDR3 comprises 16 residues. Germline V lookup: CDR1 SGHNT, CDR2 YYREEE (reference sequence). Trimming took off 3 bases at V and 0 bases at J, with 15 bases between the two ends. CDR3 protein: CASSSLGRGNQETQYF. CDR3 coding DNA: TGTGCCAGCAGCTCCTTAGGCAGAGGGAACCAAGAGACCCAGTACTTC. Together with reference TRBV5-4 and TRBJ2-5, the CDR3 gives the full variable domain: ETGVTQSPTHLIKTRGQQVTLRCSSQSGHNTVSWYQQALGQGPQFIFQYYREEENGRGNFPPRFSGLQFPNYSSELNVNALELDDSALYLCASSSLGRGNQETQYFGPGTRLLVL.

The V gene is TRBV25-1, the J gene TRBJ2-5, with 7 positions matching TRBD1. The J call is doubtful: the DNA matches TRBJ2-7 better. The CDR3 has 14 residues. The germline gives CDR1 MGHDK, CDR2 SYGVNS. CDR3 coding DNA: TGTGCCAGCAGTCCCCGGACAGGAGCCTACGAGCAGTACTTC. This encodes CASSPRTGAYEQYF.

This chain connects TRBV19 to TRBJ1-5, with 9 bases fitting TRBD1. The CDR3 has 18 amino acids. Losses at the gene ends were 3 bases for V and 6 bases for J; bases not matched to a gene: 15. Per germline, CDR1 LNHDA and CDR2 SQIVND (reference sequence). Written as DNA, the CDR3 is TGTGCCAGTAGTATCTCCCACGGGACAGGGACGGTCATTCAGCCCCAGCATTTT. Translating it yields CASSISHGTGTVIQPQHF.

The chain combines TRBV10-3 with TRBJ2-7; D uncertain. Germline V CDR1 and CDR2: ENHRY, SYGVKD. This CDR3 has 13 residues. Between the trimmed V and J ends, which lost 0 bases and 6 bases, there was a span of 9 bases. The DNA for the CDR3 is TGTGCCATCAGTGAGTCTGCTTTCGGCGAGCAGTACTTC. It is translated as CAISESAFGEQYF.

V gene TRBV27 combines with J gene TRBJ2-5; D uncertain. V was shortened by 0 bases and J by 5 bases, with 4 bases between the two germline ends. The CDR3 sequence is 12 residues long. CDR1 and CDR2 (germline): MNHEY, SMNVEV (reference sequence). DNA for the CDR3: TGTGCCAGCAGTTTATCGGAGGAGACCCAGTACTTC. This codes for CASSLSEETQYF.

This chain uses TRBV9 with TRBJ2-2, with 11 bases lining up with TRBD1. There are 18 residues in the CDR3. The V gene end was trimmed by 4 bases and the J gene end by 5 bases; junction bases not matched to a gene: 13. Germline lookup yields CDR1 SGDLS and CDR2 YYNGEE. This CDR3 is CASSPTTGQGARTGELFF. The CDR3 DNA sequence: TGTGCCAGCAGCCCCACAACTGGACAGGGGGCCCGGACCGGGGAGCTGTTTTTT.

The chain couples TRBV14 to TRBJ2-7; 8 bases fit TRBD1. The V segment lost 1 base and the J segment 6 bases; nucleotides outside the gene matches: 5. CDR3 length equals 14 residues. In germline, CDR1 is SGHDN, CDR2 FVKESK. This chain's CDR3 is CASSQADRASEQYF. The CDR3 nucleotides read TGTGCCAGCAGCCAAGCGGACAGGGCATCCGAGCAGTACTTC.

Comments on this clone: In the same sample, other DNA sequences code for this CDR3. This chain uses TRBV6-5 with TRBJ2-7; 7 bases are a match to TRBD2. The CDR3 length is 13 residues. Trimming cost V 6 bases and J 0 bases; bases outside gene matches: 2. The germline gives CDR1 MNHEY, CDR2 SVGAGI. The CDR3 DNA follows: TGTGCCAGCAGACCTAGCGGCTCCTACGAGCAGTACTTC. Translated: CASRPSGSYEQYF.

The chain employs TRBV5-1 and TRBJ2-1; 7 positions match TRBD2. V lost 4 bases to trimming and J lost 0 bases; unmatched junction nucleotides: 4. The CDR3 length is 15 residues. Germline V gene sequence: CDR1 SGHRS, CDR2 YFSETQ. For the CDR3, the DNA is TGCGCCAGCAGCCTGACTAGCACCTCCTACAATGAGCAGTTCTTC. Its protein product is CASSLTSTSYNEQFF.

The CDR3 protein is CASRPQGARTEAFF. The CDR3 region has the DNA TGTGCCAGCAGACCTCAGGGGGCGCGCACTGAAGCTTTCTTT. The genes are TRBV28 and TRBJ1-1, with 8 positions matching TRBD1. CDR1 is MDHEN, CDR2 SYDVKM, per germline. V shed 6 bases, J shed 4 bases, and the junction held 7 bases outside the gene matches. This CDR3 is built from 14 residues.

The chain has TRBV18 and TRBJ1-3, with D possibly TRBD1 on 6 matching bases. Per germline, CDR1 KGHSH and CDR2 LQKENI. V lost 8 bases to trimming and J lost 2 bases, with 10 bases between them. This CDR3 has 13 amino acids. The CDR3 nucleotides read TGTGCCAGCACACGGACAGCTGGAAACACCATATATTTT. This translates into CASTRTAGNTIYF.

This chain joins TRBV29-1 and TRBJ2-1; D perhaps matches TRBD1 (5 bases). From germline, CDR1 is SQVTM and CDR2 ANQGSEA. V gave up 7 bases and J gave up 3 bases, with 7 bases separating them. The CDR3 has 11 amino acids. For the CDR3, the DNA is TGCAGCGGGGGCCACTACAATGAGCAGTTCTTC. Protein: CSGGHYNEQFF.

This chain uses TRBV27 with TRBJ2-3, with D tentatively TRBD2 (5 bases). Trimming stripped 5 bases from V and 4 bases from J, with 19 bases between. The germline V gene encodes CDR1 MNHEY and CDR2 SMNVEV (reference sequence). This CDR3 comprises 16 residues. The CDR3 DNA reads as TGTGCCAGCAGTGCTACGAGCGGAGATGGGGCAGATACGCAGTATTTT. This encodes CASSATSGDGADTQYF.

The V gene is TRBV6-6, the J gene TRBJ2-3, with no clear D. Trimming took 0 bases from V and 2 from J, leaving 3 bases between them. Germline CDR1 is MNHNY and CDR2 is SVGAGI (reference sequence). The CDR3 is made up of 13 amino acids. For the CDR3, the DNA is TGTGCCAGCAGTTACTCGTACACAGATACGCAGTATTTT. It translates to CASSYSYTDTQYF.